This T cell receptor (beta chain) was sequenced in a study of blood T cell repertoires in COVID-19 (dated by TCRdb to the early 2020s). Study-level background: Collaborator samples came from the United States, Italy and Spain and covered acute and convalescent phases of COVID-19. The material from the prospective study consisted of cDNA or gDNA derived from T cells, B-cell-depleted T cells, or PBMCs. The dataset comprised deeply sampled blood TCRbeta repertoires from subjects exposed to, actively infected with, or recovered from COVID-19. A freely available public database, intended as a resource for researchers studying the immune response to SARS-CoV-2, is where the repertoires were released. The samples were drawn from the first 160 participants of the ongoing ImmuneRACE study and from over 950 subjects provided by 6 global collaborators. The sample metadata nearly always contained a de-identified subject ID, COVID-19 status, age in years and sex. Where HLA class I and class II types were available, the types were taken from metadata supplied by the sample provider, not from assay-based typing. General findings and caveats noted by the study authors: The quantity of clinical and demographic metadata differed by source and by participant and was supplied without curation.

Via the germline V gene, CDR1 is MNHEY and CDR2 SVGAGI. The CDR3 sequence holds 13 residues, the cysteine and phenylalanine included. The retained sequence is limited to the CDR3, 39 bases, with the frame set at the first base. The germline V and J ends show losses of 5 bases and 3 bases respectively, and no gene match explains 1 base of the junction. This clone was seen only a few times. Its antigen remains unidentified. Base qualities are not provided; no much larger clone lies one nucleotide away. At one collaborating source in Seattle, patients were enrolled during active infection and were followed longitudinally through the course of disease. Whole blood was collected in K2EDTA tubes by collaborating institutions according to the institutions' own protocols. For TCRbeta analysis, collaborators shipped samples as frozen whole blood, isolated PBMCs, or DNA extracted from either of those sample types.

The immunoSEQ Assay, a bias-controlled multiplex PCR, was used to amplify TCRbeta CDR3 regions from genomic DNA. As for the authors' bioinformatics: Within the assay, amplification of reference gene primers was used to estimate how many nucleated cells each sample contained. To quantify the absolute abundance of each unique TCRbeta CDR3 rearrangement, sequence reads were collapsed and filtered. Productive Simpson clonality was computed per sample as the square root of Simpson's diversity index over productive rearrangements. What TCRdb holds here is the immuneACCESS table cut down to in-frame rearrangements. Part of the clones is not present; checked against another copy, under half of the missing clones reflect an unresolved V gene, and the others are unexplained. From that table come the V and J calls and clone size; the DNA was used to work out D and trimming. The sample contains around 160,000 clones, 80% to 90% of them found a single time. 8% of the sample rests with the top ten.

This chain is built from TRBV6-5 and TRBJ1-2; 9 junctional bases match TRBD1. This clonotype was sampled from a woman aged 60 to 75 with COVID-19, enrolled during active disease. The specimen was peripheral blood. The nucleotide sequence is given as TGTGCCAGCAGTCGACAGGGGGACTATGGCTACACCTTC. The encoded protein is CASSRQGDYGYTF.